This T cell receptor (beta chain) derives from a study of shared clonotypes between healthy human individuals. This clone came up once. Profiling relied on immunoSEQ multiplex PCR, and the TCRdb table lists in-frame clones only, not all of them. In the table there are around 1 million clones, 70% to 85% of which are singletons. The CDR3 runs to 17 residues. Germline V CDR1 and CDR2: MNHEY, SMNVEV (reference sequence). V gave up 3 bases and J gave up 3 bases, with 19 bases separating them. This receptor was taken from a man aged 18 to 35 in good health. The chain recombines TRBV27 with TRBJ2-3; the D gene is possibly TRBD2 (5 bases). Sequenced input: memory CD4+ T cells sorted from blood. Subset denoted: CD45RA-negative fraction. DNA of the CDR3: TGTGCCAGCAGTTTGATACGGGGAATGGGTGGAACAGATACGCAGTATTTT. Residues: CASSLIRGMGGTDTQYF.